This T cell receptor beta chain was retrieved from a study of T cells and Merkel cell carcinoma outcomes. V shed 6 bases and J 8 bases; nucleotides not matched to a gene: 11. CDR1 is MDHEN, CDR2 SYDVKM, per germline. The CDR3 consists of 15 residues. Produced via immunoSEQ multiplex PCR; TCRdb's table is partial and in-frame only. This table holds over 7,500 clones, roughly 84% found once. This chain joins TRBV28 and TRBJ1-2, with TRBD1 matching 11 bases. This clonotype was obtained from a human donor with Merkel cell carcinoma. Specimen: tumor tissue from Merkel cell carcinoma. The CDR3 loop is CASRLPGQGVEGYTF. In nucleotides, the CDR3 is TGTGCCAGCAGGCTACCGGGACAGGGGGTGGAGGGCTACACCTTC.